The rows below give T cell receptor beta chains drawn from one sample of a study of blood T cells in healthy people across ages. TCRdb analysed the 5' RACE reads with MiXCR anew, one entry per CDR3 protein. The sample yields 650,000 to 800,000 distinct CDR3 sequences, under 45% seen once. The specimen sequenced was blood. These receptors were collected from a man aged 55 to 69 in good health. Both conserved end residues are part of each CDR3. D genes are given only for firm matches. Some rows mark clone size as missing; the rest say once, few, many or name a class of expanded clone.

v_gene,d_gene,len,j_gene,abundance,CDR3aa,CDR3nt
TRBV15,TRBD1,14,TRBJ2-3,NA,CATSSDRVADTQYF,TGTGCCACCAGCAGCGACAGGGTAGCAGATACGCAGTATTTT
TRBV20-1,NA,12,TRBJ2-4,NA,CSAVLRGNIQYF,TGCAGTGCTGTCTTGCGAGGAAACATTCAGTACTTC
TRBV7-2,TRBD1,17,TRBJ1-6,NA,CASSLGGAGTGFSPLHF,TGTGCCAGCAGCTTAGGGGGGGCCGGGACAGGCTTTTCACCCCTCCACTTT
TRBV6-5,NA,12,TRBJ2-1,NA,CASRSDKLEQFF,TGTGCCAGCAGGTCCGACAAGTTGGAGCAGTTCTTC
TRBV28,NA,11,TRBJ2-1,few,CAGGSFNEQFF,TGTGCGGGGGGCTCTTTCAATGAGCAGTTCTTC
TRBV6-6,TRBD1,14,TRBJ2-7,NA,CASSPDRVDDEQYF,TGTGCCAGCAGTCCGGACAGGGTAGACGACGAGCAGTACTTC
TRBV5-1,TRBD1,15,TRBJ2-1,NA,CASSRGQGANNEQFF,TGCGCCAGCAGCCGCGGACAGGGGGCGAACAATGAGCAGTTCTTC
TRBV21-1,NA,15,TRBJ2-4,many,CASRRTPQAKNIQYF,TGTGCCAGCCGCCGGACACCCCAAGCCAAAAACATTCAGTACTTC
TRBV5-5,TRBD1,18,TRBJ2-6,NA,CASSEPGQTFSGANVLTF,TGTGCCAGCAGCGAGCCGGGACAGACCTTCTCTGGGGCCAACGTCCTGACTTTC
TRBV6-5,TRBD1,14,TRBJ2-1,NA,CASGDRGAYNEQFF,TGTGCCAGCGGGGACAGGGGAGCGTACAATGAGCAGTTCTTC
TRBV12-3/TRBV12-4,NA,12,TRBJ1-4,many,CASSLGDEKLFF,TGTGCCAGCAGTTTGGGAGACGAAAAACTGTTTTTT
TRBV6-4,TRBD1,13,TRBJ2-3,NA,CASATGSTDTQYF,TGTGCCAGCGCGACAGGGAGCACAGATACGCAGTATTTT
TRBV20-1,NA,14,TRBJ1-5,NA,CSARDHATGQPQHF,TGCAGTGCTAGAGATCACGCCACGGGTCAGCCCCAGCATTTT
TRBV20-1,TRBD2,13,TRBJ2-3,NA,CSAVTSGTDTQYF,TGCAGTGCTGTCACTAGCGGCACAGATACGCAGTATTTT
TRBV7-2,NA,12,TRBJ1-1,NA,CASRRDNTEAFF,TGTGCCAGCCGCCGGGATAACACTGAAGCTTTCTTT
TRBV20-1,NA,17,TRBJ1-2,NA,CSARALRTGTSNYGYTF,TGCAGTGCTAGGGCCCTTCGAACAGGGACTTCTAACTATGGCTACACCTTC
TRBV12-5,NA,16,TRBJ2-4,once,CASGLVRGGIKNIQYF,TGTGCTAGTGGTTTGGTACGGGGAGGAATTAAAAACATTCAGTACTTC
TRBV3-1,NA,15,TRBJ2-7,NA,CASSHTARNSYEQYF,TGTGCCAGCAGCCATACGGCCAGAAATTCCTACGAGCAGTACTTC
TRBV6-5,NA,12,TRBJ1-2,NA,CASSYLDRGYTF,TGTGCCAGCAGTTACTTGGACCGGGGCTACACCTTC
TRBV28,NA,15,TRBJ2-2,NA,CASSLREENTGELFF,TGTGCCAGCAGTTTACGAGAGGAGAACACCGGGGAGCTGTTTTTT
TRBV4-2,NA,15,TRBJ2-1,NA,CASSQTQGSYNEQFF,TGTGCCAGCAGCCAAACACAGGGCTCCTACAATGAGCAGTTCTTC
TRBV30,NA,15,TRBJ2-3,NA,CAWSVRGLYTDTQYF,TGTGCCTGGAGTGTCCGGGGGCTCTACACAGATACGCAGTATTTT
TRBV7-9,TRBD1,12,TRBJ2-7,NA,CACGAGGSEQYF,TGTGCCTGTGGGGCAGGGGGCAGCGAGCAGTACTTC
TRBV5-6,NA,16,TRBJ2-2,NA,CASSRTGTQNTGELFF,TGTGCCAGCAGCCGGACCGGGACACAGAACACCGGGGAGCTGTTTTTT
TRBV11-1,NA,11,TRBJ1-2,few,CAEPPGLGYTF,TGTGCCGAACCTCCGGGTCTCGGCTACACCTTC
TRBV7-3,NA,13,TRBJ2-1,NA,CASSPPGGTGQFF,TGTGCCAGCAGCCCACCTGGGGGAACAGGGCAGTTCTTC
TRBV24-1,NA,19,TRBJ2-3,NA,CATSDMFEKAPRNTDTQYF,TGTGCCACCAGTGACATGTTCGAGAAAGCTCCTCGTAACACAGATACGCAGTATTTT
TRBV5-4,TRBD1,14,TRBJ2-5,NA,CASSLGDREETQYF,TGTGCCAGCAGCTTGGGGGACAGGGAAGAGACCCAGTACTTC
TRBV29-1,TRBD1,15,TRBJ1-2,NA,CSVEEEQGLGYGYTF,TGCAGCGTTGAAGAAGAACAGGGGTTAGGCTATGGCTACACCTTC
TRBV20-1,TRBD1,13,TRBJ1-5,NA,CSAQGASNQPQHF,TGCAGTGCCCAGGGGGCGAGTAATCAGCCCCAGCATTTT
TRBV5-5,TRBD1,15,TRBJ2-1,NA,CASSLDGTGQETQFF,TGTGCCAGCAGCTTGGACGGGACAGGCCAAGAGACCCAGTTCTTC